This T cell receptor (beta chain) was documented in a study of blood T cell repertoires in COVID-19. Study-wide background: The United States, Italy and Spain provided the acute and convalescent COVID-19 samples. T cells, B-cell-depleted T cells, or PBMCs provided the cDNA or gDNA that served as material.

J lost 1 base, V lost 6 bases, and 9 bases had no gene match. Germline CDR1 reads GTSNPN; CDR2 reads SVGIG (reference sequence). This CDR3 contains 15 residues. The authors' processing: Amplification of reference gene primers provided the estimated nucleated cell counts. Some clones are missing from TCRdb's copy, which holds only in-frame ones; the method was immunoSEQ multiplex PCR. V and J calls and clone size are as listed in that table; D and trimming were resolved from the DNA. This repertoire shows approximately 110,000 clones, 69% found once; its top ten account for approximately 5.9%. The origin of this receptor is a man older than 75 with acute or convalescent COVID-19. The sample comprised peripheral blood. This chain links TRBV30 with TRBJ2-3, with 8 positions matching TRBD2. As DNA, the CDR3 is TGTGCCTGCCCCGGGGCGGGAGGTGGCACAGATACGCAGTATTTT. Encoded protein: CACPGAGGGTDTQYF.